These 25 T cell receptor beta chains were all obtained from the same sample, sequenced in a study of vaccination and CD4 T cells after COVID-19. These receptors have no identified antigens. Treatment here: approximately 9-day PBMC culture with coronavirus spike peptide pools or control peptides (ViraFEST assay). The Oncomine TCR Beta short-read assay generated sequence data from the DNA of cultured CD4+ T cells. TCRdb reanalysed the PCR reads using MiXCR and keeps one entry per CDR3 protein. The sample shows some 23,000 distinct CDR3 sequences, about 61% of them seen only once. Sequenced material: CD4+ T cells from blood, cultured in vitro, taken after SARS-CoV-2 vaccination. The origin of the receptors is a human donor who received a COVID-19 vaccine.

V usage is TRBV12-3 or TRBV12-4 and J usage is TRBJ1-5; 10 positions agree with TRBD1. This CDR3 has 15 residues. V lost 6 bases to trimming and J lost 5 bases; unmatched junction nucleotides: 7. The CDR3 nucleotides read TGTGCCAGCAGGGATGGACAGGGGGTGCATCAGCCCCAGCATTTT. Protein: CASRDGQGVHQPQHF.

V is TRBV10-3 and J is TRBJ1-2, with D perhaps matching TRBD1 (6 bases). The ends were cut back, 7 bases at V and 7 bases at J, with 16 bases in the middle. Germline V gives CDR1 ENHRY, CDR2 SYGVKD. The CDR3 contains 13 residues. This chain's CDR3 is CAIKGGIGGGYTF. CDR3 DNA sequence: TGTGCCATCAAGGGGGGGATTGGTGGTGGCTACACCTTC.

The chain employs TRBV7-2 and TRBJ2-7, with 7 nucleotides matching TRBD1. Germline loops: CDR1 SGHTA, CDR2 FQGNSA. With 0 bases clipped from V and 5 bases from J, the junction kept 7 bases outside the gene matches. The CDR3 totals 15 residues. The CDR3 sequence: CASSLAFRDSHEQYF. The CDR3 nucleotides read TGTGCCAGCAGCTTAGCGTTTCGGGACAGCCACGAGCAGTACTTC.

This clonotype showed up just a few times. The CDR3 DNA sequence: TGTGCCAGCAGCTTAGGAGTGGGCGCAGATACGCAGTATTTT. As protein: CASSLGVGADTQYF. J is TRBJ2-3 and V is TRBV7-2; D call uncertain. The CDR3 contains 14 residues. The V end was cut by 1 base, the J end by 4 bases, with 9 bases between. The germline V gene encodes CDR1 SGHTA and CDR2 FQGNSA.

In this sample, this clonotype turned up a few times. This chain uses TRBV21-1 with TRBJ1-1. TRBV21-1 is marked as a pseudogene. The CDR3 sequence is 13 residues long. CDR3 nucleotide sequence: TGTGCCAGCACCAGGACGGTCAACACTGAAGCTTTCTTT. Translation gives CASTRTVNTEAFF.

In regard to this clonotype: One end of the junction does not line up with germline, which may come from a read error. The rearrangement uses TRBV7-2 and TRBJ2-3, with 8 bases identical to TRBD2. There are 14 residues in the CDR3. Per germline, CDR1 SGHTA and CDR2 FQGNSA. CDR3 nucleotides: TGTGCCAGCAGCTTAGCGCGACTGGCGGGGGGCCCTTCCTTT. It specifies CASSLARLAGGPSF.

The chain is built from TRBV19 and TRBJ1-5; 8 bases are shared with TRBD1. The germline V gene encodes CDR1 LNHDA and CDR2 SQIVND (reference sequence). The CDR3 has 15 residues. V gave up 4 bases and J gave up 0 bases; unmatched junction bases: 2. In DNA, the CDR3 is TGTGCCAGTAGTAGGACAGGGCGTAGCAATCAGCCCCAGCATTTT. Translation: CASSRTGRSNQPQHF.

Only a few counts were recorded for this clonotype. V is TRBV20-1 and J is TRBJ1-2; 10 bases are shared with TRBD1. The J segment lost 8 bases and the V segment lost 3 bases, leaving 6 bases of the junction unmatched. CDR3 length: 13 amino acids. Germline CDR1 reads DFQATT; CDR2 reads SNEGSKA (reference sequence). CDR3 coding DNA: TGCAGTGCTAGGGAGGGGGACAGGGGCGGCTACACCTTC. As protein: CSAREGDRGGYTF.

The chain employs TRBV24-1 and TRBJ1-1; tentatively, D is TRBD1 (6 bases). CDR1 and CDR2 from the germline V gene are KGHDR and SFDVKD. V lost 12 bases to trimming and J lost 0 bases, with 13 bases between them. The CDR3 loop spans 13 amino acids. DNA for the CDR3: TGTGCCGCACAGGGTGGGGTGAACACTGAAGCTTTCTTT. Translation: CAAQGGVNTEAFF.

The chain employs TRBV5-1 and TRBJ2-5; D not resolved. V was cut by 8 bases and J by 5 bases, with 13 bases left in between. The CDR3 runs to 12 residues. Germline lookup yields CDR1 SGHRS and CDR2 YFSETQ. CDR3 nucleotides: TGCGCCAGTAACGACCAGGCGGAGACCCAGTACTTC. Protein sequence: CASNDQAETQYF.

The chain recombines TRBV5-1 with TRBJ1-4; D perhaps matches TRBD1 (5 bases). V lost 0 bases, J lost 3 bases, and 9 bases lay in between. The CDR3 spans 15 residues. The germline V gene has CDR1 SGHRS and CDR2 YFSETQ. CDR3 residues: CASSLGQRPNEKLFF. CDR3 DNA sequence: TGCGCCAGCAGCTTGGGACAGCGTCCTAATGAAAAACTGTTTTTT. Using reference TRBV5-1 and TRBJ1-4 for the parts outside the CDR3, the full variable domain is KAGVTQTPRYLIKTRGQQVTLSCSPISGHRSVSWYQQTPGQGLQFLFEYFSETQRNKGNFPGRFSGRQFSNSRSEMNVSTLELGDSALYLCASSLGQRPNEKLFFGSGTQLSVL.

The chain couples TRBV20-1 to TRBJ2-2; D is undetermined. Germline V CDR1 and CDR2: DFQATT, SNEGSKA (reference sequence). The length of the CDR3 is 13 residues. With 3 bases removed from V and 6 bases from J, the gap between germline ends came to 11 bases. The CDR3 DNA is TGCAGTGCTAGGGGGATGTCGTCCGGGGAGCTGTTTTTT. Translation: CSARGMSSGELFF.

The chain joins TRBV6-2 or TRBV6-3 to TRBJ1-1, with D tentatively TRBD1 (5 bases). Germline values: CDR1 MNHEY, CDR2 SVGEGT. The ends were cut back, 6 bases at V and 1 base at J, with 9 bases in the middle. The CDR3 totals 13 residues. The chain's CDR3 is CASRFGGNTEAFF. The CDR3 DNA sequence: TGTGCCAGCAGGTTCGGGGGGAACACTGAAGCTTTCTTT.

The chain carries TRBV20-1 and TRBJ2-1; unclear D gene. V lost 5 bases and J 5 bases, leaving 13 bases between the germline ends. The CDR3 is made up of 13 amino acids. The germline V gene has CDR1 DFQATT and CDR2 SNEGSKA (reference sequence). CDR3 residues: CSAPLNPHNEQFF. The CDR3 region has the DNA TGCAGTGCTCCCTTAAATCCCCACAATGAGCAGTTCTTC.

V and J are TRBV24-1 and TRBJ1-5, with 7 bases aligning to TRBD1. Trimming at V came to 4 bases and at J to 4 bases, leaving 6 bases not matched to a gene. This CDR3 is 15 amino acids long. Germline lookup yields CDR1 KGHDR and CDR2 SFDVKD. CDR3 sequence (DNA): TGTGCCACCAGTGAGGGGGGACAGTGGAATCAGCCCCAGCATTTT. Its protein is CATSEGGQWNQPQHF.

This clonotype has a handful of counts. The chain joins TRBV21-1 to TRBJ1-1; the D segment call TRBD1 is taken from the table without a DNA check. TRBV21-1 is noted as a pseudogene. The length of the CDR3 is 15 residues. CDR3 DNA: TGTGCCAGCAGCAAAGTGAAGAGCCGGGGTCCTGAAGCTTTCTTT. Translating it yields CASSKVKSRGPEAFF.

A few counts support this clonotype. The chain has TRBV14 and TRBJ2-5; 7 nucleotides agree with TRBD1. The germline CDR1 and CDR2 sequences are SGHDN and FVKESK. J lost 3 bases, V lost 1 base, and 5 bases had no gene match. The CDR3 consists of 15 residues. DNA for the CDR3: TGTGCCAGCAGCCAAGTAGGGGGCTTCGAAGAGACCCAGTACTTC. Translation gives CASSQVGGFEETQYF. The full variable domain, its missing parts supplied by reference TRBV14 and TRBJ2-5, is EAGVTQFPSHSVIEKGQTVTLRCDPISGHDNLYWYRRVMGKEIKFLLHFVKESKQDESGMPNNRFLAERTGGTYSTLKVQPAELEDSGVYFCASSQVGGFEETQYFGPGTRLLVL.

This chain links TRBV2 with TRBJ2-3, with 9 bases aligning to TRBD1. V shed 3 bases, J shed 3 bases, and the junction held 13 bases outside the gene matches. CDR3 size: 18 residues. Germline V lookup: CDR1 SNHLY, CDR2 FYNNEI. The CDR3 region is CASSDTKRGTGRTDTQYF. The DNA for the CDR3 is TGTGCCAGCAGTGATACCAAACGTGGGACAGGGAGAACAGATACGCAGTATTTT.

The rearrangement links TRBV2 to TRBJ1-2, with D possibly matching TRBD1 (5 bases). The V and J ends lost 7 bases and 5 bases respectively, with 17 bases between them. CDR3 length: 14 residues. From germline, CDR1 is SNHLY and CDR2 FYNNEI. Here the CDR3 DNA reads TGTGCCAGCACAAGCTCCGGGACGGCTTATGGCTACACCTTC. Protein product: CASTSSGTAYGYTF.

V is TRBV6-1 and J is TRBJ2-5; 7 positions agree with TRBD1. CDR1 is MNHNS, CDR2 SASEGT, per germline. Unmatched junction bases numbered 6, after V lost 6 bases and J lost 5 bases. The CDR3 runs 13 residues. The CDR3 region is CASSRQGAETQYF. CDR3 sequence (DNA): TGTGCCAGCAGCAGACAGGGTGCGGAGACCCAGTACTTC.

Concerning this clonotype: Germline is not matched at one junction end, which may reflect a read error. The CDR3 nucleotides are TGTACCAGCAGGGGGACAGTCCCTGTTGGCTACACCTTC. Translation gives CTSRGTVPVGYTF. The chain couples TRBV6-1 to TRBJ1-2; 7 bases map to TRBD1. The CDR3 has 13 residues. The germline V gene encodes CDR1 MNHNS and CDR2 SASEGT.

The chain uses TRBV30 and TRBJ2-7; possible D gene TRBD2, 6 bases. Trimming left V 2 bases short and J 2 bases short, with 7 bases between. The CDR3 length is 12 residues. Germline loops: CDR1 GTSNPN, CDR2 SVGIG (reference sequence). The CDR3 DNA follows: TGTGCCTGGAGTCCGGGGGCCTACGAGCAGTACTTC. Amino acid sequence: CAWSPGAYEQYF.

The V gene is TRBV20-1, the J gene TRBJ2-3; TRBD1 aligns across 10 bases. The CDR3 has 16 residues. J gave up 5 bases and V 0 bases, and 8 bases lay outside the gene matches. Germline V CDR1 and CDR2: DFQATT, SNEGSKA (reference sequence). This chain's CDR3 is CSARDLTGGLGDTQYF. CDR3 DNA: TGCAGTGCTAGAGACCTGACAGGGGGCTTGGGAGATACGCAGTATTTT.

The chain carries TRBV24-1 and TRBJ2-3; 9 positions agree with TRBD2. The CDR3 has 15 amino acids. Trimming took 5 bases from V and 3 from J; bases not matched to a gene: 5. Germline loops: CDR1 KGHDR, CDR2 SFDVKD. This chain's CDR3 is CATSVAGDETDTQYF. The CDR3, as DNA: TGTGCCACCAGTGTAGCGGGGGATGAAACAGATACGCAGTATTTT.

The rearrangement links TRBV6-1 to TRBJ1-1, with D possibly TRBD1 on 6 matching bases. CDR1 and CDR2 from the germline V gene are MNHNS and SASEGT. This CDR3 region has 14 residues. Between the trimmed V and J ends, which lost 6 bases and 4 bases, there was a span of 15 bases. The CDR3 region has the DNA TGTGCCAGCAGCCCAGGGGAAGTGGGCACTGAAGCTTTCTTT. This translates into CASSPGEVGTEAFF.